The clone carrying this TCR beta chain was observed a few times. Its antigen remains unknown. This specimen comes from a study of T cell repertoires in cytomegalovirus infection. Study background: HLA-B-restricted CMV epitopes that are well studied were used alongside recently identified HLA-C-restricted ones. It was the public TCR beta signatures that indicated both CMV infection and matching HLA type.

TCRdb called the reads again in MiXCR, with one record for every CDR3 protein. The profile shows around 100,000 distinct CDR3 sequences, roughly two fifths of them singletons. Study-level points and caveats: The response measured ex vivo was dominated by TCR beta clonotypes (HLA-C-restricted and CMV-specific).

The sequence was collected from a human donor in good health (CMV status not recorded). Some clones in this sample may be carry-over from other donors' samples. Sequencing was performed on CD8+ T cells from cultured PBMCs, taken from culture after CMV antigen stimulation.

CDR3 sequence (DNA): TGTGCCAGCAGCTTAGAGGCAGGGGCCGAAGCTAACTATGGCTACACCTTC. Translating gives CASSLEAGAEANYGYTF. The chain links TRBV7-2 to TRBJ1-2; perhaps TRBD1 as D (6 bases). V gave up 1 base and J gave up 0 bases, with 15 bases separating them. Germline lookup yields CDR1 SGHTA and CDR2 FQGNSA. The CDR3 is 17 amino acids.